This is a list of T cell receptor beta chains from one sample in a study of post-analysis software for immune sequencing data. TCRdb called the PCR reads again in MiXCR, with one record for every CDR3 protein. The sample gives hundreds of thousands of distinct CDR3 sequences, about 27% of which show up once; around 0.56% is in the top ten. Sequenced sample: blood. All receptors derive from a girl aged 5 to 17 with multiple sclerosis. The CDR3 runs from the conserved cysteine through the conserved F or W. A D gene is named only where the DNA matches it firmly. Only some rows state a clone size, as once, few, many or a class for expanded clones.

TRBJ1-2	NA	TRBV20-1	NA	CSADRQTNYGYTF	TGCAGTGCAGACAGGCAAACTAACTATGGCTACACCTTC
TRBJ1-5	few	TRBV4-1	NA	CASSQVRGEWPQHF	TGCGCCAGCAGCCAAGTTAGGGGGGAGTGGCCCCAGCATTTT
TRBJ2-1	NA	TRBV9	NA	CASSVGLVGWVQFF	TGTGCCAGCAGCGTAGGACTGGTGGGCTGGGTGCAGTTCTTC
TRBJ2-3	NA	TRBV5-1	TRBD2	CASSYRLAGASTDTQYF	TGCGCCAGCAGCTACCGACTAGCGGGGGCTAGCACAGATACGCAGTATTTT
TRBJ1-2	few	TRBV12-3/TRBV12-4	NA	CASSLAGESGYGYTF	TGTGCCAGCAGTTTAGCGGGGGAATCGGGCTATGGCTACACCTTC
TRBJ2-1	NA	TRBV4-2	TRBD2	CASSLIGGSSYNEQFF	TGTGCCAGCAGCCTGATCGGGGGGAGCTCCTACAATGAGCAGTTCTTC
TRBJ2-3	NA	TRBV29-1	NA	CSVSDQSRVFGVTDMQYF	TGCAGCGTTTCAGACCAGTCTAGGGTTTTTGGGGTAACAGATATGCAGTATTTT
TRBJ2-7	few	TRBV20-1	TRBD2	CSARSRLAGVNSYEQYF	TGCAGTGCTAGGTCTAGGCTAGCGGGAGTCAACTCCTACGAGCAGTACTTC
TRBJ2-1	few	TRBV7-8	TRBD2	CASSILSTSGGGGEQFF	TGTGCCAGCAGCATCCTTTCGACTAGCGGGGGCGGGGGTGAGCAGTTCTTC
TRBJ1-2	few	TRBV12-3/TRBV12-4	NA	CASSLQGGWGYTF	TGTGCCAGCAGTTTGCAGGGAGGGTGGGGCTACACCTTC
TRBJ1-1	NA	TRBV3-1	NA	CASTRSVNTEAFF	TGTGCCAGCACTCGCTCGGTAAACACTGAAGCTTTCTTT
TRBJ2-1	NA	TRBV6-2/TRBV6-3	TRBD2	CASSGRTSGLTGEQFF	TGTGCCAGCAGTGGTCGGACTAGCGGCCTTACGGGTGAGCAGTTCTTC
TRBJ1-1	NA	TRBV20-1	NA	CSATVKATEAFF	TGCAGTGCCACGGTCAAAGCCACTGAAGCTTTCTTT
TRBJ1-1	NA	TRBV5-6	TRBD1	CASRRDRPYYTEAFF	TGTGCCAGCAGAAGGGACAGGCCGTATTACACTGAAGCTTTCTTT
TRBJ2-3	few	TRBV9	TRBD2	CASSEPPGSGGTDTQYF	TGTGCCAGCAGCGAGCCCCCGGGGAGCGGGGGCACAGATACGCAGTATTTT
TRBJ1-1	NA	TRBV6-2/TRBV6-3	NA	CASSLGHPEAFF	TGTGCCAGCAGCCTAGGACACCCTGAAGCTTTCTTT
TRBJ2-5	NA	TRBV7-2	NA	CASSLVPEAGEQYF	TGTGCCAGCAGCTTAGTTCCGGAGGCCGGGGAGCAGTACTTC
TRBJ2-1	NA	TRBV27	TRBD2	CASSLRSAGGLNEQFF	TGTGCCAGCAGTTTAAGGTCGGCGGGAGGGCTCAATGAGCAGTTCTTC
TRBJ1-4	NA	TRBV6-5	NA	CASSYTATSEKLFF	TGTGCCAGCAGTTACACAGCTACTAGTGAAAAACTGTTTTTT
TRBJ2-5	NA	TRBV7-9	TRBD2	CASSQGLAIQETQYF	TGTGCCAGCAGCCAGGGACTAGCCATCCAAGAGACCCAGTACTTC
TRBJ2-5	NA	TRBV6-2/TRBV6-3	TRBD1	CASSYATGKETQYF	TGTGCCAGCAGTTACGCGACAGGGAAAGAGACCCAGTACTTC
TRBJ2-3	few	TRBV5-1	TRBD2	CASSPVGGGTTDTQYF	TGCGCCAGCAGCCCCGTTGGCGGGGGGACTACAGATACGCAGTATTTT